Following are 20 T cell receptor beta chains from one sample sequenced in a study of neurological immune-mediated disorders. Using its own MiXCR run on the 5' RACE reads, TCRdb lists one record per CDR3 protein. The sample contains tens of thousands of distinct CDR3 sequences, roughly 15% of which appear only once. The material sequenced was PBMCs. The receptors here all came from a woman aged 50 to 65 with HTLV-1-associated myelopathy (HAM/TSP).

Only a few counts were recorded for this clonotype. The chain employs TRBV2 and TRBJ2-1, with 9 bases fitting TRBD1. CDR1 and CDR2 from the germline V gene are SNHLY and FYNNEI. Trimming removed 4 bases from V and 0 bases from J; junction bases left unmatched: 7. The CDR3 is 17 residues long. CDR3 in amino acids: CASSAPGQGYSYNEQFF. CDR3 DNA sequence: TGTGCCAGCAGTGCACCGGGACAGGGCTACTCCTACAATGAGCAGTTCTTC.

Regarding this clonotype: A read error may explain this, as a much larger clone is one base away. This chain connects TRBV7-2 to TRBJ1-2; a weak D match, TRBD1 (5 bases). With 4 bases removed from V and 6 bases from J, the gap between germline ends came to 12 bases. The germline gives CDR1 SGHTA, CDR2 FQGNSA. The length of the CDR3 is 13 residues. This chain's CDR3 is CASSSGRGDGYTF. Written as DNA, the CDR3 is TGTGCCAGCAGCTCGGGACGAGGGGATGGCTACACCTTC. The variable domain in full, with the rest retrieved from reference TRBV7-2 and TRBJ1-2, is GAGVSQSPSNKVTEKGKDVELRCDPISGHTALYWYRQSLGQGLEFLIYFQGNSAPDKSGLPSDRFSAERTGGSVSTLTIQRTQQEDSAVYLCASSSGRGDGYTFGSGTRLTVV.

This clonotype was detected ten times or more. This CDR3 is CSATDRNTGELFF. CDR3 nucleotides: TGCAGTGCTACCGACAGGAACACCGGGGAGCTGTTTTTT. The V call is TRBV20-1, the J call TRBJ2-2; D is possibly TRBD1 (5 bases). The CDR3 sequence is 13 residues long. Looked up from germline, CDR1 is DFQATT and CDR2 is SNEGSKA (reference sequence). Trimming removed 4 bases from V and 1 base from J, with 7 bases in between.

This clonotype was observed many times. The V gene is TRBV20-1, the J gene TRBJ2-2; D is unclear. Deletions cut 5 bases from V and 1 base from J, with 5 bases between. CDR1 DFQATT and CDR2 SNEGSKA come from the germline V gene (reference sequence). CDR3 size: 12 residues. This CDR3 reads CSAQMNTGELFF. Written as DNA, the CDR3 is TGCAGTGCTCAGATGAACACCGGGGAGCTGTTTTTT.

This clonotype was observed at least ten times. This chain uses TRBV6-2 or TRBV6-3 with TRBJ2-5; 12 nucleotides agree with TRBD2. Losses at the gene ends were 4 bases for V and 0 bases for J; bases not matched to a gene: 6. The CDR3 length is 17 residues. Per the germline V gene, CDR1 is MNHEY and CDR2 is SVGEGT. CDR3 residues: CASSSGLAGSHQETQYF. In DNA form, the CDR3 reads TGTGCCAGCAGTTCAGGACTAGCGGGGAGCCACCAAGAGACCCAGTACTTC.

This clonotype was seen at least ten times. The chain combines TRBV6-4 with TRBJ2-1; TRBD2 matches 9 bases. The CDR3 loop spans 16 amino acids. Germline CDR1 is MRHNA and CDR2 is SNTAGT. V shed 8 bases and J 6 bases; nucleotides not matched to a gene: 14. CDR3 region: CASSREGLAGSNEQFF. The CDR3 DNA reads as TGTGCCAGCTCCCGAGAGGGCCTAGCGGGATCCAATGAGCAGTTCTTC.

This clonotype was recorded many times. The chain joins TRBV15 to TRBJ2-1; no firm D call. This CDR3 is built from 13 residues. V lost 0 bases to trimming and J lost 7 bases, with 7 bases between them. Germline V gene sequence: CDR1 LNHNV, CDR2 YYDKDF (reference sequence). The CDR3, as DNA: TGTGCCACCAGCAGAGATCGGGTGAATGAGCAGTTCTTC. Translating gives CATSRDRVNEQFF. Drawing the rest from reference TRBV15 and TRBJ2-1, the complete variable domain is DAMVIQNPRYQVTQFGKPVTLSCSQTLNHNVMYWYQQKSSQAPKLLFHYYDKDFNNEADTPDNFQSRRPNTSFCFLDIRSPGLGDTAMYLCATSRDRVNEQFFGPGTRLTVL.

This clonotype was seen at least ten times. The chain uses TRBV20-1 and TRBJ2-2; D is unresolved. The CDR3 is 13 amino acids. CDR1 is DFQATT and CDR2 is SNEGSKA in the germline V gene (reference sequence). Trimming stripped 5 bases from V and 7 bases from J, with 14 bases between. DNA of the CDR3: TGCAGTGCTCGCTCCATTAATGTCGGGGAGCTGTTTTTT. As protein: CSARSINVGELFF.

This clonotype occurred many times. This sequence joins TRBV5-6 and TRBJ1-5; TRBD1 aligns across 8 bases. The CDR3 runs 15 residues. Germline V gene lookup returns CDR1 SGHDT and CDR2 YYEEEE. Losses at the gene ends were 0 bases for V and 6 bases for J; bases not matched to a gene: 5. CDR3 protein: CASSLAGTGTQPQHF. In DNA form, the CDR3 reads TGTGCCAGCAGCTTGGCCGGGACAGGTACTCAGCCCCAGCATTTT.

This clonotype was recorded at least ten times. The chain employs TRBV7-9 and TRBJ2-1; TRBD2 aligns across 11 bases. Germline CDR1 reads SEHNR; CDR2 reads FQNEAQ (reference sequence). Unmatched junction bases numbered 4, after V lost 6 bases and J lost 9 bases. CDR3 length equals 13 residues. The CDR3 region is CASSPGTSGEQFF. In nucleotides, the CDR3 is TGTGCCAGCAGTCCCGGGACTAGCGGTGAGCAGTTCTTC. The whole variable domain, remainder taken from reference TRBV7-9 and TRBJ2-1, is DTGVSQNPRHKITKRGQNVTFRCDPISEHNRLYWYRQTLGQGPEFLTYFQNEAQLEKSRLLSDRFSAERPKGSFSTLEIQRTEQGDSAMYLCASSPGTSGEQFFGPGTRLTVL.

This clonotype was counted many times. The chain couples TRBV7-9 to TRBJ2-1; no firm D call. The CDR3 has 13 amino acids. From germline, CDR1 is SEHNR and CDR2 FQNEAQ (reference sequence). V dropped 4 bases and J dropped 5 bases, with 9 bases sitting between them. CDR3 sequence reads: CASSSAHDNEQFF. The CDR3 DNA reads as TGTGCCAGCAGCTCTGCCCACGACAATGAGCAGTTCTTC. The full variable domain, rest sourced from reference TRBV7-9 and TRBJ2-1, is DTGVSQNPRHKITKRGQNVTFRCDPISEHNRLYWYRQTLGQGPEFLTYFQNEAQLEKSRLLSDRFSAERPKGSFSTLEIQRTEQGDSAMYLCASSSAHDNEQFFGPGTRLTVL.

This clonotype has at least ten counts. The chain's CDR3 is CASSLRDRGFPLAKNIQYF. The CDR3 DNA sequence: TGTGCCAGCAGCCTGCGGGACAGGGGCTTCCCCCTAGCCAAAAACATTCAGTACTTC. V and J are TRBV7-2 and TRBJ2-4; 10 bases match TRBD1. Germline V gene sequence: CDR1 SGHTA, CDR2 FQGNSA. V lost 5 bases to trimming and J lost 0 bases; unmatched junction nucleotides: 13. This CDR3 comprises 19 residues.

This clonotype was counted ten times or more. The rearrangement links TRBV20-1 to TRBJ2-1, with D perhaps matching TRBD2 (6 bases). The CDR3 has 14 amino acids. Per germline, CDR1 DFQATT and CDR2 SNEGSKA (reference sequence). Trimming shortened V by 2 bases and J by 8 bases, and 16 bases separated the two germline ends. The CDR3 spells CSARRGLGFDEQFF. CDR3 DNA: TGCAGTGCTAGACGGGGACTCGGGTTTGATGAGCAGTTCTTC.

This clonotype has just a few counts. The chain's CDR3 is CASSLQGAEGYTF. In DNA form, the CDR3 reads TGCGCCAGCAGCTTGCAGGGGGCTGAGGGCTACACCTTC. This rearrangement joins TRBV5-1 to TRBJ1-2; TRBD1 matches 8 bases. The CDR3 consists of 13 residues. Losses at the gene ends were 1 base for V and 8 bases for J; bases not matched to a gene: 4. CDR1 SGHRS and CDR2 YFSETQ come from the germline V gene.

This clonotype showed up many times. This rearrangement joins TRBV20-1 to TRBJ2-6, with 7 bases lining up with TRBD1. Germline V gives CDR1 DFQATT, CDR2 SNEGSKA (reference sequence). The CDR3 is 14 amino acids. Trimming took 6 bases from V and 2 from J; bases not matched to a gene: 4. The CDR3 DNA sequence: TGCAGTGCCTTAACAGGGGCTGGGGCCAACGTCCTGACTTTC. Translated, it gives CSALTGAGANVLTF.

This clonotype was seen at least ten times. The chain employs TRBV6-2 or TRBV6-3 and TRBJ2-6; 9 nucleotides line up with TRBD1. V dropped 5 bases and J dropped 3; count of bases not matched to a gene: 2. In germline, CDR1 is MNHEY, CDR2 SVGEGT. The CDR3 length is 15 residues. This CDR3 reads CASSRTGVGANVLTF. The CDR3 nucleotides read TGTGCCAGCAGTCGGACAGGGGTTGGGGCCAACGTCCTGACTTTC.

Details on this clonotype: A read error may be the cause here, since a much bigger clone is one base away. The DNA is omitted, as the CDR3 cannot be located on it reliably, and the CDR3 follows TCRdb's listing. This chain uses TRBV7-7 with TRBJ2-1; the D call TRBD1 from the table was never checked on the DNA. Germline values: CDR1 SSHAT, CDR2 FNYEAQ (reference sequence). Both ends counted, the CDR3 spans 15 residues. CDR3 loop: CASSFGTGNYNEKFF.

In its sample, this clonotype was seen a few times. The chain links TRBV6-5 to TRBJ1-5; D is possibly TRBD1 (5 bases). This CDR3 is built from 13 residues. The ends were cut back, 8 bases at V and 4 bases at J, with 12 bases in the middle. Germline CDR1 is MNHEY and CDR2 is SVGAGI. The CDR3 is CASGTGGNQPQHF. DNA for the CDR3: TGTGCCAGCGGGACGGGCGGGAATCAGCCCCAGCATTTT.

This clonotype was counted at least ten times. The CDR3 region is CASSHFRTRNTEAFF. CDR3 DNA sequence: TGTGCCAGCAGCCATTTTCGAACAAGGAACACTGAAGCTTTCTTT. This chain joins TRBV3-1 and TRBJ1-1; D call uncertain. V was cut by 3 bases and J by 1 base, with 12 bases left in between. Looked up from germline, CDR1 is LGHDT and CDR2 is YNNKEL (reference sequence). The length of the CDR3 is 15 residues.

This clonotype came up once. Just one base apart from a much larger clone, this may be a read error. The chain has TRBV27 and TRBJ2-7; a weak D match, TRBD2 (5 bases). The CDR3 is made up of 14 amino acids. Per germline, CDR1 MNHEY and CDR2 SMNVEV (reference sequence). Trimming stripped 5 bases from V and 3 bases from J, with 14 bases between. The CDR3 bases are TGTGCCAGCAGTCCCAGTCCTAGCTACTACGAGCAGTACTTC. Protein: CASSPSPSYYEQYF.